The T cell receptor beta chain described here comes from a study of glioma-infiltrating T cells. Amplification of TCR alpha and beta CDR3 regions from RNA used iRepertoire nested multiplex PCR. A single record per CDR3 protein comes from TCRdb applying MiXCR to the multiplex PCR reads. The repertoire has roughly 130,000 distinct CDR3 sequences, approximately 24% of them found once; the top ten carry about 30%. Input material: glioma tissue, nonneoplastic brain tissue, or PBMCs (not recorded which). The origin of this receptor is a human donor with low-grade glioma or glioblastoma, undergoing nonglioma brain surgery, or in good health (not recorded which).

For the CDR3, the DNA is TGTGCCACCAGCAGGGCAGGGGGTGGGCAAGAGACCCAGTACTTC. Translating it yields CATSRAGGGQETQYF. The gene calls are TRBV15 and TRBJ2-5; 7 nucleotides line up with TRBD1. This CDR3 is built from 15 residues. Per the germline V gene, CDR1 is LNHNV and CDR2 is YYDKDF (reference sequence). V shed 3 bases, J shed 2 bases, and the junction held 6 bases outside the gene matches.